This T cell receptor (beta chain) was documented in a study of regulatory T cells in long-lasting Graves disease. There are 14 residues in the CDR3. Trimming took 6 bases from V and 5 from J, leaving 13 bases between them. Germline values: CDR1 SGHNT, CDR2 YENEEA. The time point here: newly diagnosed GD, antithyroid drugs for less than 3 months. Scientists built the TCR library using RNA that was extracted from PBMCs. This clonotype showed up just once. Building of the TCR beta libraries involved iRepertoire HTBI primers and Arm-PCR of CDR3 regions. TCRdb itself ran the multiplex PCR reads through MiXCR, one entry per CDR3 protein. The table shows hundreds of thousands of distinct CDR3 sequences, with 16% occurring only once. The sample was also linked to a second study, of T cells in Graves' hyperthyroidism and ophthalmopathy. In that study: The HTBI set primed first-round TCR CDR3 RT-PCR.

This TCR came from a woman in her twenties or thirties with Graves disease. The chain is built from TRBV11-3 and TRBJ2-2; D is perhaps TRBD2 (7 bases). This specimen was peripheral blood mononuclear cells (PBMCs), taken at new diagnosis, from a patient treated with antithyroid drugs. CDR3 loop: CASRRRGGTGELFF. The CDR3 nucleotides are TGTGCCAGCAGGCGAAGGGGGGGTACCGGGGAGCTGTTTTTT.